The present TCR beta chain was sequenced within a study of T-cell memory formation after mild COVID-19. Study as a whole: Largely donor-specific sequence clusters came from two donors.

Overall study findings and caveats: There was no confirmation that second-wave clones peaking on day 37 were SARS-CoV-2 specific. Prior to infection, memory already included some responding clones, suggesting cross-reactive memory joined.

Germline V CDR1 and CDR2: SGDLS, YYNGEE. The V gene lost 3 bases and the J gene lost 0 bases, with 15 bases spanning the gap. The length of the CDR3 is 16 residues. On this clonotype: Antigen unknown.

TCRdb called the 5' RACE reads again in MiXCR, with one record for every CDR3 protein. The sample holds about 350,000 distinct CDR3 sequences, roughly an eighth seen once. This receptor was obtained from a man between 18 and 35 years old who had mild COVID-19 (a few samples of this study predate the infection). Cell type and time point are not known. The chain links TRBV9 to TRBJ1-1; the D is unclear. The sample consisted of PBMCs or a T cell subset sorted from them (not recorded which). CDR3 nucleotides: TGTGCCAGCAGCGCCCGGAAGTTCGCGATGAACACTGAAGCTTTCTTT. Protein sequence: CASSARKFAMNTEAFF.